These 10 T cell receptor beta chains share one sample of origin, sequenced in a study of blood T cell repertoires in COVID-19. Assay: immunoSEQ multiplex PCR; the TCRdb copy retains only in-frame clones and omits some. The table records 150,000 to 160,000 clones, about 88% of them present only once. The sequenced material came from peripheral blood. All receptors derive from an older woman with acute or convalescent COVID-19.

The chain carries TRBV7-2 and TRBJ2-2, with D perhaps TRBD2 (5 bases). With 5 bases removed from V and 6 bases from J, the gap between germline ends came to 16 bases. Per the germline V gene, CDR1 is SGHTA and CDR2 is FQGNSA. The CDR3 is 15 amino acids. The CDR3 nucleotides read TGTGCCAGCAGCCTAGAACGGAGGATATCCGGGGAGCTGTTTTTT. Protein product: CASSLERRISGELFF.

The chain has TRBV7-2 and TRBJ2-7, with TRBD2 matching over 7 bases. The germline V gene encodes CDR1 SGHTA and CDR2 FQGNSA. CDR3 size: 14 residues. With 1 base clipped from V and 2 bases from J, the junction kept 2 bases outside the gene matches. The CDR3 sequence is CASSLGGGPYEQYF. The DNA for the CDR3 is TGTGCCAGCAGCTTAGGCGGGGGACCCTACGAGCAGTACTTC.

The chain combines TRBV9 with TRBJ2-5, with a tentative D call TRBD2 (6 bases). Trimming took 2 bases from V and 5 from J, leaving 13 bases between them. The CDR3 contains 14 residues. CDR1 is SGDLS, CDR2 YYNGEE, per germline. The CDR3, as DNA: TGTGCCAGCAGCGTTGGAGGGATCGGGGAGACCCAGTACTTC. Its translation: CASSVGGIGETQYF.

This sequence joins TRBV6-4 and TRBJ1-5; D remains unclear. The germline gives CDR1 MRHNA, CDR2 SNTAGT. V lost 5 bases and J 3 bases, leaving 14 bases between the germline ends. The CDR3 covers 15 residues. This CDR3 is CASSLVRFYNQPQHF. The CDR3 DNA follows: TGTGCCAGCAGTCTTGTTCGGTTCTACAATCAGCCCCAGCATTTT.

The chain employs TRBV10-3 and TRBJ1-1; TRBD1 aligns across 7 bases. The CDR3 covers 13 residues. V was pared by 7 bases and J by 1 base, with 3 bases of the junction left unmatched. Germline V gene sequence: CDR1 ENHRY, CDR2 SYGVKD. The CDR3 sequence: CAITPGGNTEAFF. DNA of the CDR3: TGTGCCATCACCCCAGGGGGGAACACTGAAGCTTTCTTT.

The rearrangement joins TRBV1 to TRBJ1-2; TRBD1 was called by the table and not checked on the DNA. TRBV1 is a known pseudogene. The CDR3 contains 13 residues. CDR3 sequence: CTSTTGGNYGYTF. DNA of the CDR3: TGCACCAGCACCACAGGGGGTAACTATGGCTACACCTTC.

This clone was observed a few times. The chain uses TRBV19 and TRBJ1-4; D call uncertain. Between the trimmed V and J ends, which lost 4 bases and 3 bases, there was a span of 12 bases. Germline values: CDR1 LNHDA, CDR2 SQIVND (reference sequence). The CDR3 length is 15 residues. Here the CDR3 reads CASSRRPGANEKLFF. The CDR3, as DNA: TGTGCCAGTAGTAGGAGGCCGGGCGCTAATGAAAAACTGTTTTTT.

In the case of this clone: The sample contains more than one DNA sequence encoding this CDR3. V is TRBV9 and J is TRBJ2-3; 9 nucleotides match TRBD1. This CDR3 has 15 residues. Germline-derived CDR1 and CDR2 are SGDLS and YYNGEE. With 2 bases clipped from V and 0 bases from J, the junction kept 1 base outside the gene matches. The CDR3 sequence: CASSVTGGSTDTQYF. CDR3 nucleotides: TGTGCCAGCAGCGTGACAGGGGGAAGCACAGATACGCAGTATTTT.

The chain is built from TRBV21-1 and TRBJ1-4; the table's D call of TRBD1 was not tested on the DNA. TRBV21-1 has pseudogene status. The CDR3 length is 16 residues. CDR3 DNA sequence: TGTGCCAGCATCCCCTTAAGAGGGACAGGGCAAGAAAAACTGTTTTTT. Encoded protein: CASIPLRGTGQEKLFF.

The CDR3 DNA sequence: TGTGCCAGCTCACCGCTACAGGGAGCGGGAACTGAAGCTTTCTTT. Protein product: CASSPLQGAGTEAFF. This chain joins TRBV18 and TRBJ1-1, with D possibly matching TRBD1 (6 bases). Germline CDR1 and CDR2: KGHSH and LQKENI. V was pared by 3 bases and J by 5 bases, with 16 bases between. There are 15 residues in the CDR3.